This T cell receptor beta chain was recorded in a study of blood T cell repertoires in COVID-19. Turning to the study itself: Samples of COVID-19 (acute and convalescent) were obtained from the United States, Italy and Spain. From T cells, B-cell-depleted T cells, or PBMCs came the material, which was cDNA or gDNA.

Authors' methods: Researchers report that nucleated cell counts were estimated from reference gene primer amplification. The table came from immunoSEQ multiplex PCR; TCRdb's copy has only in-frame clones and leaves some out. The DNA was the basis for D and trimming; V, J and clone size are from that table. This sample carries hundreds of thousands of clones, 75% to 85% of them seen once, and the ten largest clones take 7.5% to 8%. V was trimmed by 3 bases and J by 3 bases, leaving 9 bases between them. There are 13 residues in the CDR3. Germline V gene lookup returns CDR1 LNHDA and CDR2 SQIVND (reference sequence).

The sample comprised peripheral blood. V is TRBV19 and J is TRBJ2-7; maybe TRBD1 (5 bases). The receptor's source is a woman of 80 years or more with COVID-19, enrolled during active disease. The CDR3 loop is CASSIGHRYEQYF. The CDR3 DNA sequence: TGTGCCAGTAGTATCGGACATCGCTACGAGCAGTACTTC.